The T cell receptor beta chain described here comes from a study of cytomegalovirus exposure and HLA in healthy donors. Study overall: In an earlier analysis, approximately 120 million unique TCR beta sequences were found from about 190 million T cells. General study results and limits: As a later analysis revealed, the rate of TCR association differed by HLA locus, with DRB1 most and HLA-C fewest.

The primer mix had 60 Vbeta and 13 Jbeta primers. Measured with immunoSEQ multiplex PCR; TCRdb has only the in-frame clones, and not every one. The data contain 150,000 to 180,000 clones, less than 80% of them seen just once; the ten biggest clones take up 2.1%. CDR1 is WNHNN and CDR2 is SYGVQD in the germline V gene (reference sequence). This CDR3 has 18 residues. After removal of 0 bases from V and 5 bases from J, the junction contained 13 bases not matched to a gene. As concerns this clone: The antigen is undetermined.

The clonotype was recovered from a young man in good health and CMV-seronegative. The sequencing sample was made of PBMCs. The V and J genes are TRBV10-1 and TRBJ2-7, with 10 bases fitting TRBD1. The CDR3 region is CASSESARQGASYHEQYF. The CDR3, as DNA: TGCGCCAGCAGTGAGTCGGCCCGACAGGGGGCATCCTACCACGAGCAGTACTTC.